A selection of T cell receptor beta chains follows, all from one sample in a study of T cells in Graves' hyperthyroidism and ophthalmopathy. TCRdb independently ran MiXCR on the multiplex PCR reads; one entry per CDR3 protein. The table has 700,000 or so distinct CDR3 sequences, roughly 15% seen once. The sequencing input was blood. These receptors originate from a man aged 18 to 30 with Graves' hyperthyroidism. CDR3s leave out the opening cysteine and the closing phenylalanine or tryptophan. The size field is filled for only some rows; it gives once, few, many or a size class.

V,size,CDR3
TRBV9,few,ASSVDLGAGEQY
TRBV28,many,ASTRDRTGGYGYT
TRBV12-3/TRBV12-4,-,ASSFGSNHT
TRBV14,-,ASSPRDRGLEQY
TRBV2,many,ASSPELWGALQPQH
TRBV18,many,ASHTRESYEQY
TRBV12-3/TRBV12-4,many,ASRRDRVESPLH
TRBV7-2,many,ASSIPGQGVGHEQF
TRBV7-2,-,ASSRTQKGETQY
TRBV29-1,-,SVVGVVDEQY
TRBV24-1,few,ATSDPGQSSGANVLT
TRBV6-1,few,ASSKQGRDTEAF
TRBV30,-,AWAVLGNSPLH
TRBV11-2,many,ASSTDQADTQY
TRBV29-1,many,SVWGAGTDTQY
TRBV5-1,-,ASSQLAAAYEQY
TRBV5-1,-,ASDKKGAREGEQY
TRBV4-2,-,ASSQGGLRGNNQPQH
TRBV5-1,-,ASSLTSGGGEQF
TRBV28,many,ASSTIAGGPDQETQY
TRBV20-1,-,SARRGDRKGDEQF
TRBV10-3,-,AISESGTGRYEQY
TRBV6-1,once,ATKEGFGNQPQH
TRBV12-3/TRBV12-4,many,ASSPRGATEAF